These 27 T cell receptor beta chains were all obtained from the same sample, sequenced in a study of T-cell memory formation after mild COVID-19. TCRdb recomputed calls from the 5' RACE reads with MiXCR, one row per CDR3 protein. The sample records 450,000 or so distinct CDR3 sequences, approximately 20% being singletons. The sequencing sample was made of PBMCs or a T cell subset sorted from them (not recorded which). The receptor set was obtained from an adult woman who had mild COVID-19 (a few samples of this study predate the infection). Cell type and time point are not known.

This clonotype showed up many times. The rearrangement joins TRBV12-3 or TRBV12-4 to TRBJ2-7, with 8 positions matching TRBD2. The CDR3 length is 19 residues. The V gene end was trimmed by 6 bases and the J gene end by 3 bases; junction bases not matched to a gene: 22. The CDR3 DNA reads TGTGCCAGCAGCAACCCCCGAGCGGGGGCGCTCGGGTCTCTCTACGAGCAGTACTTC. It translates to CASSNPRAGALGSLYEQYF.

The V call is TRBV10-3, the J call TRBJ2-7; 9 bases match TRBD2. The CDR3 length is 14 residues. The germline gives CDR1 ENHRY, CDR2 SYGVKD. With V trimmed by 8 bases and J by 3 bases, 8 bases remained unmatched. CDR3 in amino acids: CAIAPSGVYYEQYF. The CDR3 DNA is TGTGCCATCGCCCCTAGCGGGGTTTACTACGAGCAGTACTTC.

The chain couples TRBV5-1 to TRBJ2-1, with D hard to call. The CDR3 runs to 14 residues. Trimming shortened V by 2 bases and J by 2 bases, and 8 bases separated the two germline ends. Germline loops: CDR1 SGHRS, CDR2 YFSETQ. CDR3 DNA: TGCGCCAGCAGCTTAGATCCACCCTACAATGAGCAGTTCTTC. This codes for CASSLDPPYNEQFF.

This clonotype occurred a few times. The chain carries TRBV20-1 and TRBJ1-2; TRBD1 agrees at 7 bases. This CDR3 has 12 amino acids. Germline V gene lookup returns CDR1 DFQATT and CDR2 SNEGSKA (reference sequence). After removal of 5 bases from V and 8 bases from J, the junction contained 8 bases not matched to a gene. The CDR3 DNA is TGCAGTGCTGGGGGACAGTTGGAAGGCTACACCTTC. The encoded protein is CSAGGQLEGYTF.

The chain carries TRBV30 and TRBJ1-1, with 7 bases fitting TRBD1. The V gene's germline CDR1 is GTSNPN and CDR2 SVGIG (reference sequence). The V segment lost 2 bases and the J segment 0 bases; nucleotides outside the gene matches: 3. This CDR3 contains 14 residues. In DNA, the CDR3 is TGTGCCTGGAGTAAGGGGGCAGTGAACACTGAAGCTTTCTTT. It codes for CAWSKGAVNTEAFF. The variable domain in full, with the rest retrieved from reference TRBV30 and TRBJ1-1, is SQTIHQWPATLVQPVGSPLSLECTVEGTSNPNLYWYRQAAGRGLQLLFYSVGIGQISSEVPQNLSASRPQDRQFILSSKKLLLSDSGFYLCAWSKGAVNTEAFFGQGTRLTVV.

The J gene is TRBJ2-3, the V gene TRBV12-3 or TRBV12-4, with unresolved D. The CDR3 is made up of 13 amino acids. The V end lost 0 bases, the J end lost 8 bases, and 9 bases lay between the germline ends. The DNA of the CDR3 is TGTGCCAGCAGTTTAGCGGTCGAGCGTACGCAGTATTTT. It translates to CASSLAVERTQYF.

This sequence joins TRBV25-1 and TRBJ1-6; maybe TRBD1 (5 bases). Trimming removed 2 bases at V and 12 bases at J, with 11 bases between. Germline V lookup: CDR1 MGHDK, CDR2 SYGVNS. This CDR3 comprises 13 residues. The CDR3 DNA follows: TGTGCCAGCAGTGAACGACAGATAGGACCCCTCCACTTT. Amino acid sequence: CASSERQIGPLHF.

This sequence joins TRBV25-1 and TRBJ2-3, with D tentatively TRBD2 (6 bases). This CDR3 spans 14 amino acids. Germline V gene sequence: CDR1 MGHDK, CDR2 SYGVNS. Trimming cost V 8 bases and J 2 bases, with 14 bases left between them. CDR3 DNA sequence: TGTGCCAGCGGGGAGGCTAGTAACACAGATACGCAGTATTTT. Translation gives CASGEASNTDTQYF.

This clonotype was counted only a few times. V is TRBV24-1 and J is TRBJ2-5; D call uncertain. Per the germline V gene, CDR1 is KGHDR and CDR2 is SFDVKD. Deletions cut 5 bases from V and 2 bases from J, with 11 bases between. The length of the CDR3 is 14 residues. CDR3 sequence: CATSVGTVQETQYF. CDR3 DNA sequence: TGTGCCACCAGTGTAGGAACAGTTCAAGAGACCCAGTACTTC.

The genes are TRBV6-1 and TRBJ2-5, with 13 nucleotides matching TRBD2. V trimming: 7 bases; J trimming: 2 bases; junction bases outside the gene matches: 4. Germline V gene lookup returns CDR1 MNHNS and CDR2 SASEGT. This CDR3 is built from 15 residues. The CDR3 is CASKELAGGQETQYF. In DNA, the CDR3 is TGTGCCAGCAAAGAACTAGCGGGGGGGCAAGAGACCCAGTACTTC.

This clonotype appeared a few times. J is TRBJ2-1 and V is TRBV12-3 or TRBV12-4; D might be TRBD1 (6 bases). This CDR3 has 14 residues. V lost 7 bases, J lost 1 base, and 11 bases lay in between. The CDR3 DNA reads TGTGCCAGCACCCCTCAGGGGTCCTACAATGAGCAGTTCTTC. It codes for CASTPQGSYNEQFF.

The chain carries TRBV20-1 and TRBJ2-5; TRBD2 matches 7 bases. The CDR3 length is 15 residues. V was pared by 3 bases and J by 1 base, with 8 bases of the junction left unmatched. Germline V gene data show CDR1 as DFQATT and CDR2 as SNEGSKA (reference sequence). Here the CDR3 reads CSASSVAGVQETQYF. The CDR3 region has the DNA TGCAGTGCTAGCTCAGTGGCGGGGGTCCAAGAGACCCAGTACTTC.

A few counts support this clonotype. J is TRBJ2-3 and V is TRBV19; D uncertain. The germline V gene encodes CDR1 LNHDA and CDR2 SQIVND (reference sequence). V was pared by 2 bases and J by 0 bases, with 9 bases between. This CDR3 has 15 amino acids. CDR3 amino acids: CASSIPYSSTDTQYF. CDR3 DNA: TGTGCCAGTAGTATACCGTATTCTAGCACAGATACGCAGTATTTT.

CDR3 protein: CASSLASGALSNGYTF. The DNA for the CDR3 is TGTGCCAGCAGCTTAGCCTCCGGGGCACTTTCGAATGGCTACACCTTC. The chain couples TRBV7-9 to TRBJ1-2; tentative D call: TRBD1 (5 bases). Trimming left V 0 bases short and J 6 bases short, with 17 bases between. The CDR3 runs to 16 residues. CDR1 is SEHNR and CDR2 is FQNEAQ in the germline V gene (reference sequence).

This sequence joins TRBV12-3 or TRBV12-4 and TRBJ1-1; weak D call: TRBD1 (5 bases). Deletions cut 3 bases from V and 11 bases from J, with 19 bases between. This CDR3 comprises 14 residues. The chain's CDR3 is CASSFGGLQSRAFF. CDR3 DNA: TGTGCCAGCAGTTTTGGGGGTCTTCAATCGAGGGCTTTCTTT.

V is TRBV12-3 or TRBV12-4 and J is TRBJ1-4; 10 bases map to TRBD1. Trimming took 5 bases from V and 7 from J; bases not matched to a gene: 7. This CDR3 region has 15 residues. DNA of the CDR3: TGTGCCAGCAGTCCACGGACAGGGGGTAGTGAAAAACTGTTTTTT. Amino acids: CASSPRTGGSEKLFF.

This chain uses TRBV10-1 with TRBJ1-2; the D gene is possibly TRBD1 (6 bases). V was trimmed by 4 bases and J by 6 bases, leaving 15 bases between them. The CDR3 totals 14 residues. Per the germline V gene, CDR1 is WNHNN and CDR2 is SYGVQD (reference sequence). CDR3 coding DNA: TGCGCCAGCAGTGGCCAGACAGGAGTGCATGGCTACACCTTC. Translation: CASSGQTGVHGYTF.

This clonotype was observed a few times. The rearrangement joins TRBV7-6 to TRBJ1-1; a possible D gene is TRBD1 (6 bases). The CDR3 is 15 amino acids. Germline V gene data show CDR1 as SGHVS and CDR2 as FNYEAQ. V was trimmed by 4 bases and J by 4 bases, leaving 16 bases between them. This CDR3 is CASSSIRGRGTEAFF. In DNA form, the CDR3 reads TGTGCCAGCAGCTCGATCAGGGGCCGGGGCACTGAAGCTTTCTTT.

This clonotype was observed a few times. The rearrangement links TRBV6-2 or TRBV6-3 to TRBJ2-1, with D perhaps TRBD2 (5 bases). This CDR3 contains 16 residues. CDR1 is MNHEY, CDR2 SVGEGT, per germline. V was trimmed by 5 bases and J by 9 bases, leaving 23 bases between them. The CDR3: CASSPTGVAGKGEQFF. The CDR3 region has the DNA TGTGCCAGCAGTCCTACTGGGGTCGCCGGGAAGGGTGAGCAGTTCTTC.

The rearrangement links TRBV4-1 to TRBJ2-7, with 7 bases fitting TRBD1. The CDR3 is 17 amino acids. Germline values: CDR1 MGHRA, CDR2 YSYEKL. Germline trimming cut 0 bases from V and 2 bases from J; bases unmatched to any gene: 10. The chain's CDR3 is CASSQEVGQPSPYEQYF. The CDR3 region has the DNA TGCGCCAGCAGCCAAGAGGTGGGACAGCCCAGTCCCTACGAGCAGTACTTC.

V and J are TRBV30 and TRBJ1-1; weak D call: TRBD1 (6 bases). This CDR3 comprises 15 residues. From germline, CDR1 is GTSNPN and CDR2 SVGIG (reference sequence). V lost 1 base to trimming and J lost 4 bases, with 16 bases between them. The CDR3 here is CAWSGGGREGTEAFF. CDR3 in DNA: TGTGCCTGGAGTGGGGGGGGCAGGGAGGGCACTGAAGCTTTCTTT.

The rearrangement uses TRBV24-1 and TRBJ1-1; D possibly corresponds to TRBD1 (5 bases). V dropped 4 bases and J dropped 1 base, with 6 bases sitting between them. Looked up from germline, CDR1 is KGHDR and CDR2 is SFDVKD. The CDR3 is 13 residues long. The CDR3 bases are TGTGCCACCAGTGACGGGGGGAACACTGAAGCTTTCTTT. It is translated as CATSDGGNTEAFF.

The CDR3 DNA follows: TGTGCCAGCAGCTCCTTGGCTGGAATTGCCTACGAGCAGTACTTC. This encodes CASSSLAGIAYEQYF. This chain joins TRBV5-6 and TRBJ2-7; D remains unclear. The V end lost 3 bases, the J end lost 2 bases, and 15 bases lay between the germline ends. This CDR3 region has 15 residues. Germline V gene data show CDR1 as SGHDT and CDR2 as YYEEEE.

The J gene is TRBJ2-5, the V gene TRBV20-1; TRBD2 agrees at 9 bases. This CDR3 comprises 17 residues. V was clipped by 3 bases and J by 3 bases; unmatched bases: 14. The V gene's germline CDR1 is DFQATT and CDR2 SNEGSKA (reference sequence). The CDR3 nucleotides read TGCAGTGCTAGCGGGATCGAGAGCGGGGGGCCAAAAGAGACCCAGTACTTC. Translated, it gives CSASGIESGGPKETQYF.

V usage is TRBV4-1 and J usage is TRBJ2-5, with TRBD2 as a possible D gene (5 bases). Per the germline V gene, CDR1 is MGHRA and CDR2 is YSYEKL. The CDR3 loop spans 14 amino acids. V dropped 3 bases and J dropped 2 bases, with 10 bases sitting between them. The CDR3 sequence: CASSQRAEQETQYF. For the CDR3, the DNA is TGCGCCAGCAGCCAGCGGGCCGAGCAAGAGACCCAGTACTTC.

The DNA for the CDR3 is TGTGCCAGCAGTGAAAATAGCGGGGGGACCCAGTACTTC. This gives the protein CASSENSGGTQYF. The chain links TRBV2 to TRBJ2-5; 9 bases line up with TRBD2. Germline trimming cut 2 bases from V and 7 bases from J; bases unmatched to any gene: 2. CDR3 length: 13 residues. Per germline, CDR1 SNHLY and CDR2 FYNNEI.

The gene calls are TRBV7-9 and TRBJ2-2; 7 positions agree with TRBD1. The CDR3 sequence is 16 residues long. Germline V gene sequence: CDR1 SEHNR, CDR2 FQNEAQ (reference sequence). V shed 5 bases, J shed 1 base, and the junction held 7 bases outside the gene matches. CDR3 amino acids: CASSQYGTENTGELFF. The CDR3 nucleotides are TGTGCCAGCAGCCAATACGGGACAGAGAACACCGGGGAGCTGTTTTTT. The whole variable domain, remainder taken from reference TRBV7-9 and TRBJ2-2, is DTGVSQNPRHKITKRGQNVTFRCDPISEHNRLYWYRQTLGQGPEFLTYFQNEAQLEKSRLLSDRFSAERPKGSFSTLEIQRTEQGDSAMYLCASSQYGTENTGELFFGEGSRLTVL.